Below, 4 T cell receptor beta chains from the same sample are listed, as sequenced in a study of T cells after yellow fever vaccination. A single record per CDR3 protein comes from TCRdb applying MiXCR to the 5' RACE reads. This sample has some 420,000 distinct CDR3 sequences, with roughly a sixth found just once. Sample: PBMCs, taken before the yellow fever booster vaccination. The receptors come from a man aged 18 to 30 who received the YFV17D yellow fever vaccine.

In this sample, this clonotype turned up a few times. The chain links TRBV9 to TRBJ2-1; no firm D call. V lost 2 bases to trimming and J lost 9 bases, with 15 bases between them. This CDR3 has 14 amino acids. Germline V lookup: CDR1 SGDLS, CDR2 YYNGEE. CDR3 in amino acids: CASSVGSLTGEQFF. CDR3 sequence (DNA): TGTGCCAGCAGCGTGGGCAGCCTCACCGGTGAGCAGTTCTTC.

This clonotype was recorded a few times. The chain is built from TRBV10-3 and TRBJ1-1; a possible D gene is TRBD1 (6 bases). In germline, CDR1 is ENHRY, CDR2 SYGVKD. The CDR3 covers 13 residues. Trimming removed 9 bases from V and 3 bases from J, with 14 bases in between. The DNA for the CDR3 is TGTGCCATGGGGGCCACGTCGGACACTGAAGCTTTCTTT. Protein product: CAMGATSDTEAFF.

Only a few counts were recorded for this clonotype. The chain has TRBV5-1 and TRBJ2-6; D is unresolved. The CDR3 length is 14 residues. Germline V gene lookup returns CDR1 SGHRS and CDR2 YFSETQ. The V and J ends lost 6 bases and 2 bases respectively, with 9 bases between them. The CDR3 DNA sequence: TGCGCCAGCACCTTTAATCCTGGGGCCAACGTCCTGACTTTC. Translation gives CASTFNPGANVLTF.

V is TRBV3-1 and J is TRBJ1-2, with TRBD1 matching over 7 bases. This CDR3 is 16 amino acids long. J was trimmed by 5 bases and V by 4 bases; bases with no gene match: 13. The germline CDR1 and CDR2 sequences are LGHDT and YNNKEL (reference sequence). CDR3 amino acids: CASSLEDRTTRYGYTF. As DNA, the CDR3 is TGTGCCAGCAGCCTAGAGGACAGGACAACCCGATATGGCTACACCTTC. The full variable domain, in which reference TRBV3-1 and TRBJ1-2 provide the parts outside the CDR3, is DTAVSQTPKYLVTQMGNDKSIKCEQNLGHDTMYWYKQDSKKFLKIMFSYNNKELIINETVPNRFSPKSPDKAHLNLHINSLELGDSAVYFCASSLEDRTTRYGYTFGSGTRLTVV.